At least ten counts were recorded for the clone carrying this TCR beta chain. The antigen remains unidentified. The CDR3 runs 15 residues. Germline V gene lookup returns CDR1 LGHDT and CDR2 YNNKEL (reference sequence). Trimming shortened V by 0 bases and J by 9 bases, and 15 bases separated the two germline ends. The data belong to a study of metastatic and nonmetastatic thyroid tumors. General study points: For both blood and tumor, malignant thyroid tumors reportedly showed significantly higher TCR beta diversity than benign nodules did.

TCRdb reprocessed the PCR reads using MiXCR. The data hold some 28,000 clones, with around 15% observed a single time. Prior to thyroid surgery, none of the patients had received any treatment. The specimen sequenced was blood. V gene TRBV3-1 combines with J gene TRBJ1-5; D is unclear. This sequence originates from a female donor with papillary thyroid cancer or a benign thyroid nodule (not recorded which). Some clones in this sample may be carry-over from other donors' samples. CDR3 sequence (DNA): TGTGCCAGCAGCCAAGATCACCGACTCGAAGGGCCCCAGCATTTT. It yields the protein CASSQDHRLEGPQHF.